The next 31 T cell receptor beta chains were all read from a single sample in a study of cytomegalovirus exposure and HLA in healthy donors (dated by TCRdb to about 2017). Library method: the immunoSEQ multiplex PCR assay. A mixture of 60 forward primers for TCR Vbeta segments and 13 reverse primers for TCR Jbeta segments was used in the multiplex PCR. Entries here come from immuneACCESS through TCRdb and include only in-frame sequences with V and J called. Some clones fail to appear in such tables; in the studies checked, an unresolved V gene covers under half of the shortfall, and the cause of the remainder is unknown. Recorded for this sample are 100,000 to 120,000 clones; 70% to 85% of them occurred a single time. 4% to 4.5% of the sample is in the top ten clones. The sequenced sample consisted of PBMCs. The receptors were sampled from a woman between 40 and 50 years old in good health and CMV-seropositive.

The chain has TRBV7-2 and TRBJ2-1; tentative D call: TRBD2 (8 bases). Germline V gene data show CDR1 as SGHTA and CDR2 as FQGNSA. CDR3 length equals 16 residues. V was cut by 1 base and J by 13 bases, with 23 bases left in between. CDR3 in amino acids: CASSLEGASGPSPQFF. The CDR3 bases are TGTGCCAGCAGCTTAGAGGGGGCTAGCGGGCCGTCCCCCCAGTTCTTC.

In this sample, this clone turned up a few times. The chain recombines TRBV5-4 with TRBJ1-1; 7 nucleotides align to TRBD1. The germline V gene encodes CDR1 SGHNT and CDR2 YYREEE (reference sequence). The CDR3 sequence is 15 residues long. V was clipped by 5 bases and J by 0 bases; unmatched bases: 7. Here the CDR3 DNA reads TGTGCCAGCAGTCTACAGGGGTTGATGAACACTGAAGCTTTCTTT. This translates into CASSLQGLMNTEAFF. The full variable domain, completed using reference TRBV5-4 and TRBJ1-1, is ETGVTQSPTHLIKTRGQQVTLRCSSQSGHNTVSWYQQALGQGPQFIFQYYREEENGRGNFPPRFSGLQFPNYSSELNVNALELDDSALYLCASSLQGLMNTEAFFGQGTRLTVV.

CDR3 in amino acids: CASSQSGFADEQYF. DNA of the CDR3: TGTGCCAGCAGCCAATCTGGCTTCGCAGACGAGCAGTACTTC. The rearrangement joins TRBV16 to TRBJ2-7; no definite D call. Trimming shortened V by 0 bases and J by 5 bases, and 11 bases separated the two germline ends. Germline values: CDR1 KGHSY, CDR2 FQNENV. The CDR3 runs to 14 residues.

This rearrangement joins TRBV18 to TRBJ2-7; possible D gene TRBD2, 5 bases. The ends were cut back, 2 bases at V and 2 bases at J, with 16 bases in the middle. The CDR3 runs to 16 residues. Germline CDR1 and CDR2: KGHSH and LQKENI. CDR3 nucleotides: TGTGCCAGCTCACCAGGGCATCTAGGAGGACCCTACGAGCAGTACTTC. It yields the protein CASSPGHLGGPYEQYF.

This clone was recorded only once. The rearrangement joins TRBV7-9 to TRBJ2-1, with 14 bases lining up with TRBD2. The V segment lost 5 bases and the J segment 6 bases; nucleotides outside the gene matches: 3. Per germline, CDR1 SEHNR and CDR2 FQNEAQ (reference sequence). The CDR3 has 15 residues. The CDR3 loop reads CASSLGTSGSNEQFF. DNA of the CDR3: TGTGCCAGCAGCCTCGGGACTAGCGGGAGCAATGAGCAGTTCTTC.

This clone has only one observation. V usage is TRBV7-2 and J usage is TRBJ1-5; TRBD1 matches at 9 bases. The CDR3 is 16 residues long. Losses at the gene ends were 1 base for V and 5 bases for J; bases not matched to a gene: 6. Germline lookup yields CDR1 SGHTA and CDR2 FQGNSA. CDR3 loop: CASSLEATGGDQPQHF. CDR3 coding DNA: TGTGCCAGCAGCTTAGAGGCTACAGGGGGCGATCAGCCCCAGCATTTT.

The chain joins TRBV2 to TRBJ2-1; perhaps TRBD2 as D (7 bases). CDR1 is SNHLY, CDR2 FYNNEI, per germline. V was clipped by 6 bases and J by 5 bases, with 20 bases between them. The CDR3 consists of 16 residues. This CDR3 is CASSLRGGLKDNEQFF. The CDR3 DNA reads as TGTGCCAGCAGCCTTAGGGGGGGGCTGAAGGACAATGAGCAGTTCTTC. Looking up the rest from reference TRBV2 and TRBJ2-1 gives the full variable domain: EPEVTQTPSHQVTQMGQEVILRCVPISNHLYFYWYRQILGQKVEFLVSFYNNEISEKSEIFDDQFSVERPDGSNFTLKIRSTKLEDSAMYFCASSLRGGLKDNEQFFGPGTRLTVL.

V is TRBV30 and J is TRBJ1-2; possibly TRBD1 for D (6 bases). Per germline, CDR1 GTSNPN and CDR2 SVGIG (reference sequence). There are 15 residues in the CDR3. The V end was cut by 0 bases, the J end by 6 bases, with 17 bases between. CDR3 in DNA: TGTGCCTGGAGTGTATCGGGGGGCAAAGGGGATGGCTACACCTTC. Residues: CAWSVSGGKGDGYTF.

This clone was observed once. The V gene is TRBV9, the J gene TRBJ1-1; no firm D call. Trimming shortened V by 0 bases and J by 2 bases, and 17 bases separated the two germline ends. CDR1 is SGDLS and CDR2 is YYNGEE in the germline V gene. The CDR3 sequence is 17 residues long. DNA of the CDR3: TGTGCCAGCAGCGTAGTAGCCCTTCGCCCCGTTAACACTGAAGCTTTCTTT. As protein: CASSVVALRPVNTEAFF.

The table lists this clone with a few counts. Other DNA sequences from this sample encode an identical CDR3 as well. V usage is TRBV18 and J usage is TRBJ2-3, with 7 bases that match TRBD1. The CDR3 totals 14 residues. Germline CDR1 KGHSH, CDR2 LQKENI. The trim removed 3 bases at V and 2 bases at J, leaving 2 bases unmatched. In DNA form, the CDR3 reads TGTGCCAGCTCACCTGGGACAGCCACAGATACGCAGTATTTT. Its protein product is CASSPGTATDTQYF. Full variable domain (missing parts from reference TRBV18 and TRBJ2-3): NAGVMQNPRHLVRRRGQEARLRCSPMKGHSHVYWYRQLPEEGLKFMVYLQKENIIDESGMPKERFSAEFPKEGPSILRIQQVVRGDSAAYFCASSPGTATDTQYFGPGTRLTVL.

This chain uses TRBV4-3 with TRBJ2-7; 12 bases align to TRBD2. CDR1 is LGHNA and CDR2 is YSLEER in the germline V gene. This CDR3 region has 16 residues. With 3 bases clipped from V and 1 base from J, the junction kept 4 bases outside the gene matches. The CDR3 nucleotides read TGCGCCAGCAGCCACGCTAGCGGGGGGGAATCCTACGAGCAGTACTTC. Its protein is CASSHASGGESYEQYF.

The CDR3 bases are TGTGCCAGCAGCTCAGGGGGTGCCTCAGATACGCAGTATTTT. Translating it yields CASSSGGASDTQYF. This chain joins TRBV7-3 and TRBJ2-3; TRBD1 matches at 7 bases. Germline V CDR1 and CDR2: SGHTA, FQGTGA. The V and J ends lost 4 bases and 4 bases, in that order; junction bases with no gene match: 5. The CDR3 is made up of 14 amino acids.

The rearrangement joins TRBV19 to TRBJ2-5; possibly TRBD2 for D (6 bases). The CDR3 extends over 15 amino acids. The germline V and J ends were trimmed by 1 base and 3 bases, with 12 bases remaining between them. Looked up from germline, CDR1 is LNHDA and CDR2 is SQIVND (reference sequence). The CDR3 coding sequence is TGTGCCAGTAGTATAGGGGGGACTGGGGAAGAGACCCAGTACTTC. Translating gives CASSIGGTGEETQYF.

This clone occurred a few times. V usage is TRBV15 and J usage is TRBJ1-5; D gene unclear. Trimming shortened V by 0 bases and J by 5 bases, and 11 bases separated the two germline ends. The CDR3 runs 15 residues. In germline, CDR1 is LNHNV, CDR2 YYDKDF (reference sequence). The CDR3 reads CATSRDTAGYQPQHF. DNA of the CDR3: TGTGCCACCAGCAGAGATACGGCGGGGTATCAGCCCCAGCATTTT.

The CDR3 reads CASSPQGGTNEKLFF. DNA for the CDR3: TGTGCCAGCAGCCCCCAGGGGGGAACTAATGAAAAACTGTTTTTT. The chain joins TRBV7-9 to TRBJ1-4; 7 bases map to TRBD1. V lost 5 bases and J lost 1; bases outside the gene matches: 4. The CDR3 is made up of 15 amino acids. Germline V gene lookup returns CDR1 SEHNR and CDR2 FQNEAQ (reference sequence).

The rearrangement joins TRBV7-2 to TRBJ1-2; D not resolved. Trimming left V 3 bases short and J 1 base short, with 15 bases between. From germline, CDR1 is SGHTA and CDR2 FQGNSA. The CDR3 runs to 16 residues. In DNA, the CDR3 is TGTGCCAGCAGCTTGAGAGGAGGCAAGTATAACTATGGCTACACCTTC. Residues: CASSLRGGKYNYGYTF.

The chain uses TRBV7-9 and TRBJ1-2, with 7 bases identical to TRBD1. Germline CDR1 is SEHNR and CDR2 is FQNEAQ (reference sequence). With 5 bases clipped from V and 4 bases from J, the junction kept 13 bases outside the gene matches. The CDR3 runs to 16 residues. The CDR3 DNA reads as TGTGCCAGCAGCCCGGGGACAGATTCTTTTATCTATGGCTACACCTTC. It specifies CASSPGTDSFIYGYTF.

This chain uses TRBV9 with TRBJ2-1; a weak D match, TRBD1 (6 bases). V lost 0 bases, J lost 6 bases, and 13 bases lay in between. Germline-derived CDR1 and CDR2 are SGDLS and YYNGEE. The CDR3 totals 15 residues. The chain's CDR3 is CASSVADRIVNEQFF. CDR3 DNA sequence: TGTGCCAGCAGCGTAGCCGACAGGATAGTCAATGAGCAGTTCTTC.

CDR3 amino acids: CASRDPGANEQFF. As DNA, the CDR3 is TGTGCCAGCAGAGACCCCGGAGCGAATGAGCAGTTCTTC. The chain has TRBV6-6 and TRBJ2-1, with D unclear. Germline V lookup: CDR1 MNHNY, CDR2 SVGAGI (reference sequence). The V end was cut by 6 bases, the J end by 7 bases, with 13 bases between. The CDR3 runs 13 residues.

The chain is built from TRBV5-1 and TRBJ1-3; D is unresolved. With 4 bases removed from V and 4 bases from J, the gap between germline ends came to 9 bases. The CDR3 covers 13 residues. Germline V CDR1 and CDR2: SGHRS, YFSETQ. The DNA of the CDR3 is TGCGCCAGCAGCAAGAGGTCCGGAAACACCATATATTTT. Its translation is CASSKRSGNTIYF. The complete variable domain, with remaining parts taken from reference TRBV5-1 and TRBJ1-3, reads KAGVTQTPRYLIKTRGQQVTLSCSPISGHRSVSWYQQTPGQGLQFLFEYFSETQRNKGNFPGRFSGRQFSNSRSEMNVSTLELGDSALYLCASSKRSGNTIYFGEGSWLTVV.

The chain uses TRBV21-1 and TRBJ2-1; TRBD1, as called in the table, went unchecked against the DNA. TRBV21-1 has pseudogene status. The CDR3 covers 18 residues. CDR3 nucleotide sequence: TGTGCCAGCAGCAAAGAGGTAAGGGGGCCGAGCTCCTACAATGAGCAGTTCTTC. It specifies CASSKEVRGPSSYNEQFF.

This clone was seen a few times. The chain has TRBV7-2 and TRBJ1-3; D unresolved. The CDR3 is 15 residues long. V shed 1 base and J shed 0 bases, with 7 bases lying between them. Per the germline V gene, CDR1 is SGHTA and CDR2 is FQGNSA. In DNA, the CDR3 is TGTGCCAGCAGCTTAGACGTCTACTCTGGAAACACCATATATTTT. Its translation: CASSLDVYSGNTIYF. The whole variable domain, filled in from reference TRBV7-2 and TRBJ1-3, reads GAGVSQSPSNKVTEKGKDVELRCDPISGHTALYWYRQSLGQGLEFLIYFQGNSAPDKSGLPSDRFSAERTGGSVSTLTIQRTQQEDSAVYLCASSLDVYSGNTIYFGEGSWLTVV.

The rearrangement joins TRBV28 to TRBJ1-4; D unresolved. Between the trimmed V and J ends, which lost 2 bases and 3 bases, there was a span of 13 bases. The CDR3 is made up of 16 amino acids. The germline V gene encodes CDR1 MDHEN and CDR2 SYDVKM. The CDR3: CASSLTQGRANEKLFF. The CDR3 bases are TGTGCCAGCAGTTTAACCCAAGGGCGGGCTAATGAAAAACTGTTTTTT. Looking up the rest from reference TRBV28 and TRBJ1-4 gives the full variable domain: DVKVTQSSRYLVKRTGEKVFLECVQDMDHENMFWYRQDPGLGLRLIYFSYDVKMKEKGDIPEGYSVSREKKERFSLILESASTNQTSMYLCASSLTQGRANEKLFFGSGTQLSVL.

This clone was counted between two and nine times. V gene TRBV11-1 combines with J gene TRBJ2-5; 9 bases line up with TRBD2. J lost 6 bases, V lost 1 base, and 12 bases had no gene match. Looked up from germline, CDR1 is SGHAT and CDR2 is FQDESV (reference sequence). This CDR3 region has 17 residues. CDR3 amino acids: CASSLVQRGAQGKTQYF. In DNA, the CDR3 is TGTGCCAGCAGCTTAGTCCAGCGGGGGGCTCAAGGGAAGACCCAGTACTTC.

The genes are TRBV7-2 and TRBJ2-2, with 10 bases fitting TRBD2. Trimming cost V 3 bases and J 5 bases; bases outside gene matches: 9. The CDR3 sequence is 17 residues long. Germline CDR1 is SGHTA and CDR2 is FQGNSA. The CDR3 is CASSFERGGVGTGELFF. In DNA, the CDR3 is TGTGCCAGCAGCTTTGAGCGGGGGGGCGTGGGGACCGGGGAGCTGTTTTTT.

Here the CDR3 reads CASSLTDKQFF. The CDR3 DNA follows: TGTGCCAGCAGTCTTACAGACAAGCAGTTCTTC. This chain links TRBV11-3 with TRBJ2-1, with D unclear. The CDR3 runs 11 residues. Trimming took off 6 bases at V and 11 bases at J, with 11 bases between the two ends. Germline V gene sequence: CDR1 SGHNT, CDR2 YENEEA.

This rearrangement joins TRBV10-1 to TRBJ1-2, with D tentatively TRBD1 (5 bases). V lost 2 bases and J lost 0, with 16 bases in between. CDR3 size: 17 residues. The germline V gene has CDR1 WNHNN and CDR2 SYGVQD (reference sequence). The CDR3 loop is CASSEIWGESSNYGYTF. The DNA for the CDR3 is TGCGCCAGCAGTGAGATTTGGGGGGAATCTTCTAACTATGGCTACACCTTC.

The CDR3 DNA reads as TGTGCCAGCAGCCCAGGGGATCAGCCCCAGCATTTT. Translating it yields CASSPGDQPQHF. The chain combines TRBV7-9 with TRBJ1-5; the D gene is possibly TRBD1 (6 bases). With 5 bases removed from V and 5 bases from J, the gap between germline ends came to 7 bases. The CDR3 runs 12 residues. Germline V lookup: CDR1 SEHNR, CDR2 FQNEAQ (reference sequence).

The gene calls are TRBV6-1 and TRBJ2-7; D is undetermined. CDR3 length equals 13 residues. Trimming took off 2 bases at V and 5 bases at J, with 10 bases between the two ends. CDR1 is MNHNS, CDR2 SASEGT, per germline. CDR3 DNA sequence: TGTGCCAGCAGTGAAAATAGTTACCACGAGCAGTACTTC. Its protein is CASSENSYHEQYF.

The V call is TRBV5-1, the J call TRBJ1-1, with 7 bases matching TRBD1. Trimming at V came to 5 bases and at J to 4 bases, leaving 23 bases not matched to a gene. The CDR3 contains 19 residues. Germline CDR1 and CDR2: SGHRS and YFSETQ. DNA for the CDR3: TGCGCCAGCAGGAGTAAGGCCCCGACAGGGAGATTTTTGAGCACTGAAGCTTTCTTT. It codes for CASRSKAPTGRFLSTEAFF.

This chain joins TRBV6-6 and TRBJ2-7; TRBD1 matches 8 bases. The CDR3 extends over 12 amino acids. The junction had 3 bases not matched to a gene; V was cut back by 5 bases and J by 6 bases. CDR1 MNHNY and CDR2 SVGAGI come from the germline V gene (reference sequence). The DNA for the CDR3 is TGTGCCAGCAGTGCGGACAGGGTCGAGCAGTACTTC. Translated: CASSADRVEQYF.